This is a list of T cell receptor beta chains from one sample in a study of blood T cells in healthy people across ages. One entry per CDR3 protein, called by TCRdb with MiXCR from the 5' RACE reads. The sample consists of approximately 820,000 distinct CDR3 sequences, 40% to 50% of them appearing once. The sample was blood. These receptors came from a man between 60 and 75 years old in good health. CDR3s include the opening cysteine and the closing phenylalanine or tryptophan. Fields, in order: D gene, clone size, CDR3 length, V gene, J gene, CDR3 DNA, CDR3 protein. D genes are given only for firm matches. Clone size, where shown, is once, few, many, or a class for clones that have expanded.

D gene: .
clone size: .
CDR3 length: 14
V gene: TRBV7-2
J gene: TRBJ1-2
CDR3 DNA: TGTGCCAGCACCCTAGCCGGACGCCAGGATGGCTACACCTTC
CDR3 protein: CASTLAGRQDGYTF

D gene: .
clone size: few
CDR3 length: 15
V gene: TRBV3-1
J gene: TRBJ1-4
CDR3 DNA: TGTGCCAGCAAAAAAACTTACAGGGATCGCGAAAAACTGTTTTTT
CDR3 protein: CASKKTYRDREKLFF

D gene: .
clone size: few
CDR3 length: 12
V gene: TRBV30
J gene: TRBJ1-2
CDR3 DNA: TGTGCCTGGACAGTAGCTAACTATGGCTACACCTTC
CDR3 protein: CAWTVANYGYTF

D gene: .
clone size: few
CDR3 length: 13
V gene: TRBV24-1
J gene: TRBJ1-2
CDR3 DNA: TGTGCCACCAGTGATTTGGGAAACTATGGCTACACCTTC
CDR3 protein: CATSDLGNYGYTF

D gene: .
clone size: .
CDR3 length: 17
V gene: TRBV5-5
J gene: TRBJ2-7
CDR3 DNA: TGTGCCAGCAGCTTGGCCTGGGTGGGGCAGATCTACAATGAGCAGTACTTC
CDR3 protein: CASSLAWVGQIYNEQYF

D gene: TRBD2
clone size: .
CDR3 length: 17
V gene: TRBV12-3/TRBV12-4
J gene: TRBJ2-3
CDR3 DNA: TGTGCCAGCAGTTTTTTGGCGGGGGGCCGTGACACAGATACGCAGTATTTT
CDR3 protein: CASSFLAGGRDTDTQYF

D gene: TRBD1
clone size: few
CDR3 length: 15
V gene: TRBV25-1
J gene: TRBJ2-5
CDR3 DNA: TGTGCCAGCAGTGAATACGGCAGGGGGCCTGAGACCCAGTACTTC
CDR3 protein: CASSEYGRGPETQYF

D gene: .
clone size: .
CDR3 length: 16
V gene: TRBV5-1
J gene: TRBJ1-4
CDR3 DNA: TGCGCCAGCAGCCAGGTTGGAGGTCCACGTGGCGAAAATCTGTTTTTT
CDR3 protein: CASSQVGGPRGENLFF

D gene: .
clone size: few
CDR3 length: 13
V gene: TRBV10-3
J gene: TRBJ1-1
CDR3 DNA: TGTGCCATCAACCTCGGACGGGGCACTGAAGCTTTCTTT
CDR3 protein: CAINLGRGTEAFF

D gene: .
clone size: many
CDR3 length: 16
V gene: TRBV7-6
J gene: TRBJ1-2
CDR3 DNA: TGTGCCAGCAGCTTAAGGGGATCTACAGGGACTGCTGGCTACACCTTC
CDR3 protein: CASSLRGSTGTAGYTF

D gene: TRBD1
clone size: .
CDR3 length: 16
V gene: TRBV7-2
J gene: TRBJ1-2
CDR3 DNA: TGTGCCAGCACAAAAGACAGGGGCCCTTCGGACTATGGCTACACCTTC
CDR3 protein: CASTKDRGPSDYGYTF

D gene: TRBD2
clone size: .
CDR3 length: 14
V gene: TRBV4-2
J gene: TRBJ2-1
CDR3 DNA: TGTGCCAGCAGCCGAGGACTAGCGGGGGATGAGCAGTTCTTC
CDR3 protein: CASSRGLAGDEQFF

D gene: .
clone size: once
CDR3 length: 13
V gene: TRBV13
J gene: TRBJ2-3
CDR3 DNA: TGTGCCAACAGCTCTCCCGGGATTACTACGCAGTATTTT
CDR3 protein: CANSSPGITTQYF

D gene: TRBD2
clone size: few
CDR3 length: 14
V gene: TRBV5-1
J gene: TRBJ2-7
CDR3 DNA: TGCGCCAGTGGACCGGGACTAGAGGCGCCCGAGCAGTACTTC
CDR3 protein: CASGPGLEAPEQYF

D gene: .
clone size: .
CDR3 length: 16
V gene: TRBV7-3
J gene: TRBJ1-1
CDR3 DNA: TGTGCCAGCAGCTCATCCTCTGGGGCTCCGAACACTGAAGCTTTCTTT
CDR3 protein: CASSSSSGAPNTEAFF

D gene: .
clone size: few
CDR3 length: 14
V gene: TRBV20-1
J gene: TRBJ2-1
CDR3 DNA: TGCAGTGCTAGAGATACCTGGGGCGCCGATGAGCAGTTCTTC
CDR3 protein: CSARDTWGADEQFF

D gene: TRBD1
clone size: once
CDR3 length: 16
V gene: TRBV20-1
J gene: TRBJ2-6
CDR3 DNA: TGCAGTGCTAGAAGACAGGGGGCTGGCGGGGCCAACGTCCCGACTTTC
CDR3 protein: CSARRQGAGGANVPTF

D gene: .
clone size: .
CDR3 length: 13
V gene: TRBV15
J gene: TRBJ2-3
CDR3 DNA: TGTGCCACCAGCAGAGAAGACCGGGGTACGCAGTATTTT
CDR3 protein: CATSREDRGTQYF

D gene: TRBD1
clone size: once
CDR3 length: 16
V gene: TRBV5-8
J gene: TRBJ2-3
CDR3 DNA: TGTGCCAGCAGCTCCTCCGGACAGGCACGCACAGATACGCAGTATTTT
CDR3 protein: CASSSSGQARTDTQYF

D gene: TRBD2
clone size: .
CDR3 length: 18
V gene: TRBV4-1
J gene: TRBJ2-5
CDR3 DNA: TGCGCCAGCAGCCAAGATTGGGCTAGCGGGGGGTCAAGAGAGACCCAGTACTTC
CDR3 protein: CASSQDWASGGSRETQYF

D gene: .
clone size: .
CDR3 length: 16
V gene: TRBV6-2/TRBV6-3
J gene: TRBJ1-1
CDR3 DNA: TGTGCCAGCAGTTACCTTCCGGCGGGGATGAACACTGAAGCTTTCTTT
CDR3 protein: CASSYLPAGMNTEAFF

D gene: .
clone size: .
CDR3 length: 13
V gene: TRBV7-2
J gene: TRBJ2-5
CDR3 DNA: TGTACCAGCAGCCCGGGACATCAAGAGACCCAGTACTTC
CDR3 protein: CTSSPGHQETQYF

D gene: .
clone size: once
CDR3 length: 16
V gene: TRBV20-1
J gene: TRBJ2-2
CDR3 DNA: TGCAGTGCTAGAGATGAACTCAGGGCGAACACCGGGGAGCTGTTTTTT
CDR3 protein: CSARDELRANTGELFF

D gene: TRBD1
clone size: .
CDR3 length: 16
V gene: TRBV6-5
J gene: TRBJ2-5
CDR3 DNA: TGTGCCAGCAGTTCACCCCGGACAGGGGGCTTGGAGACCCAGTACTTC
CDR3 protein: CASSSPRTGGLETQYF

D gene: TRBD1
clone size: few
CDR3 length: 13
V gene: TRBV12-3/TRBV12-4
J gene: TRBJ2-7
CDR3 DNA: TGTGCCAGCAGCAGCCAGGGGGTGGGTGAGCAGTACTTC
CDR3 protein: CASSSQGVGEQYF

D gene: TRBD2
clone size: .
CDR3 length: 17
V gene: TRBV20-1
J gene: TRBJ2-7
CDR3 DNA: TGCAGTGCTAGAGAAGGATTTCGCGGGGGGGTCGGTTACGAGCAGTACTTC
CDR3 protein: CSAREGFRGGVGYEQYF

D gene: TRBD1
clone size: once
CDR3 length: 16
V gene: TRBV10-3
J gene: TRBJ1-6
CDR3 DNA: TGTGCCATCAGTGAAGCCGGGACAGCGTATAATTCACCCCTCCACTTT
CDR3 protein: CAISEAGTAYNSPLHF

D gene: .
clone size: few
CDR3 length: 11
V gene: TRBV29-1
J gene: TRBJ2-1
CDR3 DNA: TGCAGCGTTCAAGGGGAGAATGAGCAGTTCTTC
CDR3 protein: CSVQGENEQFF

D gene: .
clone size: .
CDR3 length: 13
V gene: TRBV11-2
J gene: TRBJ2-1
CDR3 DNA: TGTGCCACGACCCACCGTAGCGTGAATGAGCAGTTCTTC
CDR3 protein: CATTHRSVNEQFF

D gene: TRBD1
clone size: .
CDR3 length: 17
V gene: TRBV27
J gene: TRBJ2-7
CDR3 DNA: TGTGCCAGCAGTTTAAAGTATCCCGAGACAGGGGCCTACGAGCAGTACTTC
CDR3 protein: CASSLKYPETGAYEQYF

D gene: .
clone size: once
CDR3 length: 15
V gene: TRBV10-3
J gene: TRBJ1-4
CDR3 DNA: TGTGCCATCAGTGGGGGCGGCAGGGTAGGCGAAAAACTGTTTTTT
CDR3 protein: CAISGGGRVGEKLFF

D gene: .
clone size: few
CDR3 length: 14
V gene: TRBV10-3
J gene: TRBJ2-3
CDR3 DNA: TGTGCCATCAGTGGTCGGGGAAGCACAGATACGCAGTATTTT
CDR3 protein: CAISGRGSTDTQYF

D gene: TRBD1
clone size: .
CDR3 length: 17
V gene: TRBV9
J gene: TRBJ1-6
CDR3 DNA: TGTGCCAGCAGCGTAGGAACGACAGGGGGCGATAATTCACCCCTCCACTTT
CDR3 protein: CASSVGTTGGDNSPLHF